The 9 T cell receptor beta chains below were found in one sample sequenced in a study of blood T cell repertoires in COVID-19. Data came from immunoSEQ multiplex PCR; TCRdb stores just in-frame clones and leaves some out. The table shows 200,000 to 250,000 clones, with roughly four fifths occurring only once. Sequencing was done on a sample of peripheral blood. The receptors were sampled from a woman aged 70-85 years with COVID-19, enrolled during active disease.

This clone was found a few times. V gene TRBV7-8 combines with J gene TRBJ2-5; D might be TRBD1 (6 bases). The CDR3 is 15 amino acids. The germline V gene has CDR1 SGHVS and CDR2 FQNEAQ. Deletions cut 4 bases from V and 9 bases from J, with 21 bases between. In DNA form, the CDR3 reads TGTGCCAGCAGCTGGACAGCCACCCCGGGGCAGTCCCAGTACTTC. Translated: CASSWTATPGQSQYF.

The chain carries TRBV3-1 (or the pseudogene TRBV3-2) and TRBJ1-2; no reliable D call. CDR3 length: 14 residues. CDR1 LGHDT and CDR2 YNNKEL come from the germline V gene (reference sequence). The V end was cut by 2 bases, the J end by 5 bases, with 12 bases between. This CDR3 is CASSQRLSPYGYTF. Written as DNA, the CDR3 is TGTGCCAGCAGCCAACGGTTGTCCCCTTATGGCTACACCTTC.

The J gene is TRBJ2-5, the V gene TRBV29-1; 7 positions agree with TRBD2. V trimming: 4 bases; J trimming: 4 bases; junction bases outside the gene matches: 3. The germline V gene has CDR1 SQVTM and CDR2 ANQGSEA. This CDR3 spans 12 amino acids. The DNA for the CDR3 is TGCAGCGTTGGGGCGGGAGTAGAGACCCAGTACTTC. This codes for CSVGAGVETQYF.

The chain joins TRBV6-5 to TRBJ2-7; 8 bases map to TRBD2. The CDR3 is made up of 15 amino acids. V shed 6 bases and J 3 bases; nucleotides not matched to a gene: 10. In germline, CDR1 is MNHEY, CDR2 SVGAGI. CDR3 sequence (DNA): TGTGCCAGCAGCGCAGGGCAGCGGGGGATCTACGAGCAGTACTTC. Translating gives CASSAGQRGIYEQYF.

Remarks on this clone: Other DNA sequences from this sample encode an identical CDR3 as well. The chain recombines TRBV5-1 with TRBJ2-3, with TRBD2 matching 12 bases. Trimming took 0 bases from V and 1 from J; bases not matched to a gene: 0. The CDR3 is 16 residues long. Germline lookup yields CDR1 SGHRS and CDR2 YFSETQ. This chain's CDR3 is CASSLGTSGGTDTQYF. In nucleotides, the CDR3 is TGCGCCAGCAGCTTGGGGACTAGCGGGGGCACAGATACGCAGTATTTT.

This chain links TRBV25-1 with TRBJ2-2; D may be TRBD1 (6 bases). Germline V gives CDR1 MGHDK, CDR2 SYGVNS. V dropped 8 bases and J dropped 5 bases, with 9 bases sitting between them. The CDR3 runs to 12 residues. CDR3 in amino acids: CASGRGTGELFF. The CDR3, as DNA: TGTGCCAGCGGCAGGGGTACCGGGGAGCTGTTTTTT.

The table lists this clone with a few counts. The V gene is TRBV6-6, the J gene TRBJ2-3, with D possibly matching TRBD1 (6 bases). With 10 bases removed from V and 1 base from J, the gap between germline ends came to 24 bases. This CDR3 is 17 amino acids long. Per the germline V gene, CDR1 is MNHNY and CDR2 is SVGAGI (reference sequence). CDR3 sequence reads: CAIRRAPGDRGTDTQYF. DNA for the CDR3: TGTGCCATCCGTCGGGCCCCAGGGGATCGGGGCACAGATACGCAGTATTTT.

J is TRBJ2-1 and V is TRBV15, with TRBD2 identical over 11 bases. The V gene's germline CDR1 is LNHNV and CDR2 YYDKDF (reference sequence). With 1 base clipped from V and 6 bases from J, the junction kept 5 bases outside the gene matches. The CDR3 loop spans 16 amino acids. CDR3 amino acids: CATSRVGSGRANEQFF. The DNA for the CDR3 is TGTGCCACCAGCAGAGTCGGTAGCGGGAGGGCCAATGAGCAGTTCTTC.

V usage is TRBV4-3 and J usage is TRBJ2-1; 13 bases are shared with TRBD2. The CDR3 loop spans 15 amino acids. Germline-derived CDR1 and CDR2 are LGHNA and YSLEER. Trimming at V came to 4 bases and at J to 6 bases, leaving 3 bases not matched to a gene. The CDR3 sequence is CASSRGTSGTNEQFF. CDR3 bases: TGCGCCAGCAGCCGCGGGACTAGCGGGACCAATGAGCAGTTCTTC.